These 20 T cell receptor beta chains were sequenced from one sample in a study of blood T cell repertoires in COVID-19. Profiling relied on immunoSEQ multiplex PCR, and the TCRdb table lists in-frame clones only, not all of them. The data contain roughly 320,000 clones, around 90% of them seen just once; the ten biggest clones take up 1% to 1.5%. What was sequenced was peripheral blood. These receptors were taken from a man aged 65 to 79 with acute or convalescent COVID-19.

V usage is TRBV15 and J usage is TRBJ2-7; maybe TRBD1 (6 bases). V lost 6 bases to trimming and J lost 5 bases, with 14 bases between them. The CDR3 spans 13 residues. Germline CDR1 LNHNV, CDR2 YYDKDF (reference sequence). The chain's CDR3 is CATSTGTRNEQYF. CDR3 sequence (DNA): TGTGCCACCAGTACCGGGACAAGGAACGAGCAGTACTTC.

The V call is TRBV5-8, the J call TRBJ1-5; unclear D gene. V was pared by 2 bases and J by 7 bases, with 7 bases between. CDR3 length: 12 amino acids. Germline CDR1 reads SGHTS; CDR2 reads YDEGEE. The CDR3 coding sequence is TGTGCCAGCAGCTTTAGAGGGCAGCCCCAGCATTTT. Translated: CASSFRGQPQHF.

This clone was seen a single time. The chain recombines TRBV6-1 with TRBJ1-5, with a weak D call TRBD1 (6 bases). Germline V gene data show CDR1 as MNHNS and CDR2 as SASEGT. V lost 2 bases and J lost 1, with 15 bases in between. CDR3 size: 17 residues. The CDR3 spells CASSERSGTPSNQPQHF. The CDR3 DNA reads as TGTGCCAGCAGTGAAAGGTCAGGGACACCAAGCAATCAGCCCCAGCATTTT.

The V gene is TRBV4-1, the J gene TRBJ2-6; perhaps TRBD1 as D (5 bases). This CDR3 contains 19 residues. Germline V lookup: CDR1 MGHRA, CDR2 YSYEKL. V dropped 0 bases and J dropped 0 bases, with 15 bases sitting between them. The CDR3 nucleotides are TGCGCCAGCAGCCAAGAGGGGCCAGAGTCTTTCTCTGGGGCCAACGTCCTGACTTTC. Translating gives CASSQEGPESFSGANVLTF.

V gene TRBV10-3 combines with J gene TRBJ1-4; TRBD1 is a possible D gene (6 bases). V was cut by 10 bases and J by 7 bases, with 16 bases left in between. Per germline, CDR1 ENHRY and CDR2 SYGVKD. This CDR3 has 13 residues. The CDR3 reads CATRTGTSEKLFF. The DNA of the CDR3 is TGTGCCACCAGAACAGGGACGAGTGAAAAACTGTTTTTT.

The CDR3 DNA reads as TGTGCCAGCTCACCACGGACTAGCGGGACCGGGGGGACCACAGATACGCAGTATTTT. This codes for CASSPRTSGTGGTTDTQYF. This chain joins TRBV18 and TRBJ2-3, with TRBD2 matching 12 bases. J lost 2 bases, V lost 1 base, and 10 bases had no gene match. This CDR3 has 19 amino acids. Germline assignment: CDR1 KGHSH and CDR2 LQKENI.

J is TRBJ1-5 and V is TRBV3-1 (or the pseudogene TRBV3-2); the D gene is possibly TRBD1 (5 bases). The V end lost 6 bases, the J end lost 6 bases, and 15 bases lay between the germline ends. The CDR3 contains 14 residues. CDR1 is LGHDT, CDR2 YNNKEL, per germline (reference sequence). CDR3 protein: CASSMTGGGQPQHF. The CDR3 DNA reads as TGTGCCAGCAGTATGACGGGGGGAGGTCAGCCCCAGCATTTT.

The chain carries TRBV28 and TRBJ2-1; possibly TRBD1 for D (8 bases). Germline V lookup: CDR1 MDHEN, CDR2 SYDVKM. V was shortened by 7 bases and J by 2 bases, with 15 bases between the two germline ends. This CDR3 spans 15 amino acids. The CDR3, as DNA: TGTGCCAGCACCTGGGGGGGACAGGCCTACAATGAGCAGTTCTTC. This codes for CASTWGGQAYNEQFF.

This chain uses TRBV2 with TRBJ1-2, with a weak D call TRBD1 (5 bases). Trimming took off 0 bases at V and 7 bases at J, with 12 bases between the two ends. This CDR3 is built from 14 residues. Germline-derived CDR1 and CDR2 are SNHLY and FYNNEI. The chain's CDR3 is CASSEASGGAGYTF. CDR3 DNA: TGTGCCAGCAGTGAAGCGTCGGGAGGGGCTGGCTACACCTTC.

This chain's CDR3 is CASSPTTSGVSGTQYF. The DNA for the CDR3 is TGTGCCAGCTCACCAACGACTAGCGGGGTGTCAGGTACGCAGTATTTT. The V call is TRBV18, the J call TRBJ2-3, with 11 nucleotides matching TRBD2. Germline V gives CDR1 KGHSH, CDR2 LQKENI. The CDR3 consists of 16 residues. The trim removed 2 bases at V and 8 bases at J, leaving 9 bases unmatched.

V and J are TRBV20-1 and TRBJ1-2, with D uncertain. The CDR3 spans 11 residues. CDR1 is DFQATT, CDR2 SNEGSKA, per germline (reference sequence). Trimming left V 3 bases short and J 6 bases short, with 8 bases between. The CDR3 nucleotides read TGCAGTGCTAGGAGGCGGGATGGCTACACCTTC. This codes for CSARRRDGYTF.

V usage is TRBV7-3 and J usage is TRBJ2-5, with TRBD1 identical over 9 bases. The germline V gene has CDR1 SGHTA and CDR2 FQGTGA. The CDR3 has 17 amino acids. V lost 2 bases to trimming and J lost 5 bases; unmatched junction nucleotides: 12. The CDR3, as DNA: TGTGCCAGCAGCTTACCCGAAGAGGACAGGGGCGATGAGACCCAGTACTTC. Protein: CASSLPEEDRGDETQYF.

In its sample, this clone was seen once. V gene TRBV3-1 (or the pseudogene TRBV3-2) combines with J gene TRBJ1-5; 8 nucleotides line up with TRBD1. V lost 10 bases and J lost 0; bases outside the gene matches: 20. The CDR3 length is 19 residues. Germline V lookup: CDR1 LGHDT, CDR2 YNNKEL (reference sequence). The CDR3 here is CAITPKATGGKDSNQPQHF. As DNA, the CDR3 is TGTGCCATTACCCCAAAGGCTACAGGGGGGAAGGATAGCAATCAGCCCCAGCATTTT.

This chain links TRBV6-6 with TRBJ1-2; unclear D gene. CDR1 MNHNY and CDR2 SVGAGI come from the germline V gene (reference sequence). The CDR3 length is 13 residues. Trimming removed 6 bases from V and 4 bases from J, with 12 bases in between. CDR3 nucleotides: TGTGCCAGCAGCCCACCAAACATCTATGGCTACACCTTC. It is translated as CASSPPNIYGYTF.

The V call is TRBV9, the J call TRBJ2-7; maybe TRBD2 (7 bases). The germline V gene encodes CDR1 SGDLS and CDR2 YYNGEE. Trimming left V 4 bases short and J 0 bases short, with 14 bases between. The CDR3 is made up of 15 amino acids. The CDR3 loop reads CASSPGGRSSYEQYF. The CDR3 DNA reads as TGTGCCAGCAGCCCGGGGGGCAGGAGCTCCTACGAGCAGTACTTC.

The genes are TRBV5-1 and TRBJ2-2; no definite D call. Germline V gene sequence: CDR1 SGHRS, CDR2 YFSETQ. This CDR3 spans 13 amino acids. V was clipped by 3 bases and J by 5 bases, with 8 bases between them. In nucleotides, the CDR3 is TGCGCCAGCAGCTACGACTGGACCGGGGAGCTGTTTTTT. This encodes CASSYDWTGELFF.

The sample holds one count of this clone. The gene calls are TRBV5-6 and TRBJ1-4; 8 positions match TRBD1. V gave up 2 bases and J gave up 7 bases; unmatched junction bases: 4. Germline V lookup: CDR1 SGHDT, CDR2 YYEEEE. The CDR3 is 14 amino acids. The CDR3 DNA is TGTGCCAGCAGCTTAGGGACAGGAGGTGAAAAACTGTTTTTT. Protein product: CASSLGTGGEKLFF.

This sequence joins TRBV27 and TRBJ2-3, with 7 bases that match TRBD2. CDR1 is MNHEY, CDR2 SMNVEV, per germline (reference sequence). The length of the CDR3 is 16 residues. V was clipped by 4 bases and J by 4 bases; unmatched bases: 11. Here the CDR3 DNA reads TGTGCCAGCAGTTGGATGGGCGGCGGGAGTTCAGATACGCAGTATTTT. Protein: CASSWMGGGSSDTQYF.

This chain joins TRBV4-3 and TRBJ2-1; 8 bases are a match to TRBD1. The CDR3 is made up of 16 amino acids. CDR1 and CDR2 from the germline V gene are LGHNA and YSLEER. V trimming: 0 bases; J trimming: 8 bases; junction bases outside the gene matches: 9. Written as DNA, the CDR3 is TGCGCCAGCAGCCAAGACTTAGCAGGGGGCAGCGATGAGCAGTTCTTC. Amino acids: CASSQDLAGGSDEQFF.

The V gene is TRBV5-4, the J gene TRBJ1-1; 7 bases align to TRBD1. This CDR3 is built from 16 residues. The junction had 6 bases not matched to a gene; V was cut back by 0 bases and J by 1 base. Germline V lookup: CDR1 SGHNT, CDR2 YYREEE (reference sequence). The CDR3 here is CASSLAGDSRNTEAFF. The CDR3 DNA reads as TGTGCCAGCAGCTTGGCCGGGGACAGCCGGAACACTGAAGCTTTCTTT.